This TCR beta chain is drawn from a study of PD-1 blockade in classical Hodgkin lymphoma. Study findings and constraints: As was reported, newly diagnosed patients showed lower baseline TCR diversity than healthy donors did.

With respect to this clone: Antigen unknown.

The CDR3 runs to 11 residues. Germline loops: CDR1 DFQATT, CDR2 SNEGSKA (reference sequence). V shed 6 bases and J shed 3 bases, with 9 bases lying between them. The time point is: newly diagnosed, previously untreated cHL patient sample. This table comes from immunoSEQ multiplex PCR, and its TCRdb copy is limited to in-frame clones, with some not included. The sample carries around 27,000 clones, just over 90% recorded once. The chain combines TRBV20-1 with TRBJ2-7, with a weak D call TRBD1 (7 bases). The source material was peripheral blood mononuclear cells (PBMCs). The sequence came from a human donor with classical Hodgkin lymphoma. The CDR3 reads CSARDSYEQYF. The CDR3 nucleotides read TGCAGTGCGCGGGACAGCTACGAGCAGTACTTC.